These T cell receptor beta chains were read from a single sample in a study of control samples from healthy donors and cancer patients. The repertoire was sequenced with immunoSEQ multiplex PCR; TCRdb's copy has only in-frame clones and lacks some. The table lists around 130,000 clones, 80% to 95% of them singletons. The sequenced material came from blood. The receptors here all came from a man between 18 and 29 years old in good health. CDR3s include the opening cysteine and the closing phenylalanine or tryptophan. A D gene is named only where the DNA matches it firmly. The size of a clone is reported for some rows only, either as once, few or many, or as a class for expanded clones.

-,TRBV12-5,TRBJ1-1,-,TGTGCTAGTGCCTCGGGCACTGAAGCTTTCTTT,CASASGTEAFF
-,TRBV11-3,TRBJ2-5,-,TGTGCCAGCAGCTCGACCTGGGAGACCCAGTACTTC,CASSSTWETQYF
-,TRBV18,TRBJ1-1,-,TGTGCCAGCTCACCAGGGGGGCAGCAAGGCACTGAAGCTTTCTTT,CASSPGGQQGTEAFF
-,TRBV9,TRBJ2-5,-,TGTGCCAGCAGCCCCCCAGCGGACCAAGAGACCCAGTACTTC,CASSPPADQETQYF
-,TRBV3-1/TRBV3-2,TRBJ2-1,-,TGTGCCAGCAGCCCTGACGGGGCACCCTACAATGAGCAGTTCTTC,CASSPDGAPYNEQFF
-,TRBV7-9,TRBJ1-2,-,TGTGCCAGCAGCGAATCTCAACAGGGACTTCGTGGCTACACCTTC,CASSESQQGLRGYTF
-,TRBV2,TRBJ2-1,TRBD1,TGTGCCTGGGACAGGGGAAATGAGCAGTTCTTC,CAWDRGNEQFF
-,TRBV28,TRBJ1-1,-,TGTGCCAGCAGGGGGCTTCGTGGGTCTGAAGCTTTCTTT,CASRGLRGSEAFF
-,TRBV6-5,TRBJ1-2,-,TGTGCCAGCAGGTCAGAAAAGGCCTATGGCTACACCTTC,CASRSEKAYGYTF
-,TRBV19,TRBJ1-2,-,TGTGCCAGTAGTAATGCCCAACAGAGGACAGCGAGACTTAACTATGGCTACACCTTC,CASSNAQQRTARLNYGYTF
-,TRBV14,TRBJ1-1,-,TGTGCCAGCAGCCAGGACCAGAACACTGAAGCTTTCTTT,CASSQDQNTEAFF
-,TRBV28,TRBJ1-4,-,TGTGCCAGCAGTCTGGGAGGGGACCTTAATGAAAAACTGTTTTTT,CASSLGGDLNEKLFF
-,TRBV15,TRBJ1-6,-,TGTGCCACCAGCACAGGGCCACAGTCACCCCTCCACTTT,CATSTGPQSPLHF
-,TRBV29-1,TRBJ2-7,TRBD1,TGCAGCGTCGACGCTAGGACAGGGAACTACGAGCAGTACTTC,CSVDARTGNYEQYF
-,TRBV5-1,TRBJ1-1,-,TGCGCCAGCAGCTTTACAGAGAACACTGAAGCTTTCTTT,CASSFTENTEAFF
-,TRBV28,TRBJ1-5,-,TGTGCCAGCAGTGCGGATCAGCCCCAGCATTTT,CASSADQPQHF
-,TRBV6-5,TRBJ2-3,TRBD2,TGTGCCAGCAGCCCGGGGACTAGCGGGAGCCGAACGCAGTATTTT,CASSPGTSGSRTQYF
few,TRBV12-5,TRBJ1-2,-,TGTGCTAGTGGTTTGGTAGTGGATTACAGGGCCTCCTGGGGCTACACCTTC,CASGLVVDYRASWGYTF
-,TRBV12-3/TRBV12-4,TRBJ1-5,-,TGTGCCAGCAGTACGACAAGGCAGCCCCAGCATTTT,CASSTTRQPQHF
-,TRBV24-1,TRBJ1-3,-,TGTGCCACCAGTGATTCCCCGGGGGGAAACACCATATATTTT,CATSDSPGGNTIYF
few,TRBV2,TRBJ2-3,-,TGTGCCAGCGGGACGGATACGCAGTATTTT,CASGTDTQYF
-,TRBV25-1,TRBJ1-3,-,TGTGCCAGCAGTGAACCTGCCTCTGGAAACACCATATATTTT,CASSEPASGNTIYF
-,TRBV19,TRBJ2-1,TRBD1,TGTGCCAGTACCCCTACCCCGACCCGAACAGGGGGCGGCTGGAATGACAATGAGCAGTTCTTC,CASTPTPTRTGGGWNDNEQFF
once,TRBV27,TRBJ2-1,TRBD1,TGTGCCAGCAGTCGTCTACCCCGGACAGGTGCATATTCTGCTGCCTACAATGAGCAGTTCTTC,CASSRLPRTGAYSAAYNEQFF
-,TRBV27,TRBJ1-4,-,TGTGCCAGCAGTTCGGAAGGGGTAAATGAAAAACTGTTTTTT,CASSSEGVNEKLFF
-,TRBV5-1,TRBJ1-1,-,TGCGCCAGCAGCTTGGAGGGAGTCACTGAAGCTTTCTTT,CASSLEGVTEAFF
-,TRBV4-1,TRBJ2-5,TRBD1,TGCGCCAGCAGCCAAGATGAAGGACAGGGGAGGACCCAGTACTTC,CASSQDEGQGRTQYF
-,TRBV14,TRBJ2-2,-,TGTGCCAGCAGCCCCCTTTTTCGCGGGGAGCTGTTTTTT,CASSPLFRGELFF
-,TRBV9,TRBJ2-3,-,TGTGCCAGCACAGGGTCTGAAGGCACAGATACGCAGTATTTT,CASTGSEGTDTQYF
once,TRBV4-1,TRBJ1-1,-,TGCGCCAGCAGCCAAGATATACAGCTGAACACTGAAGCTTTCTTT,CASSQDIQLNTEAFF
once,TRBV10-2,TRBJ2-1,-,TGCGCCAGCAGTGATAACAGGGCATACAATGAGCAGTTCTTC,CASSDNRAYNEQFF
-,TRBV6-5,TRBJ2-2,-,TGTGCCAGCAGGCGACAGGGACTAAACACCGGGGAGCTGTTTTTT,CASRRQGLNTGELFF
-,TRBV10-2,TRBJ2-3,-,TGCGCCACCCTCGACCGCGGTTTTACAGATACGCAGTATTTT,CATLDRGFTDTQYF
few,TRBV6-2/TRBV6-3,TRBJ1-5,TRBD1,TGTGCCAGCAGCCCTATGACGACAGGGACTAACAATCAGCCCCAGCATTTT,CASSPMTTGTNNQPQHF
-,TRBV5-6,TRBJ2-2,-,TGTGCCAGCAGCTTGGTTCAGGTGGACACCGGGGAGCTGTTTTTT,CASSLVQVDTGELFF
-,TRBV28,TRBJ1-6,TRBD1,TGTGCCAGCAGCCGCCGGGACAGGGGATCACCCCTCCACTTT,CASSRRDRGSPLHF
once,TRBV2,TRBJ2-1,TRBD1,TGTGCCAGCAGTGAAGGGGACAGGGCCGATGAGCAGTTCTTC,CASSEGDRADEQFF
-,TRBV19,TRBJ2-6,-,TGTGCCAGTAGTACAGGGACGGGGGCCAACGTCCTGACTTTC,CASSTGTGANVLTF
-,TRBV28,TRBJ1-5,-,TGTGCCAGCAGTTTACAGGGAATGCAGCCCCAGCATTTT,CASSLQGMQPQHF
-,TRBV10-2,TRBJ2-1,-,TGCGCCAGCAGTCCCGGCTACCTAGGCGGAGATGAGCAGTTCTTC,CASSPGYLGGDEQFF
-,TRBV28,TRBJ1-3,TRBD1,TGTGCCAGCAGCCCCGTGACAGGGAGCTCTGGAAACACCATATATTTT,CASSPVTGSSGNTIYF
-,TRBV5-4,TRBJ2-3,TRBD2,TGTGCCAGCAGCTTCGGGGGGGCAACGGATACGCAGTATTTT,CASSFGGATDTQYF
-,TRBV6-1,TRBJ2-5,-,TGTGCCAGCAGTGATGAAGAGACCCAGTACTTC,CASSDEETQYF
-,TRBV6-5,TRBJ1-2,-,TGTGCCAGCAGTCGGGCTAAACAGGATGGCTACACCTTC,CASSRAKQDGYTF
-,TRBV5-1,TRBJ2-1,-,TGCGCCAGCAGCTTGATCGGTATGAATGAGCAGTTCTTC,CASSLIGMNEQFF
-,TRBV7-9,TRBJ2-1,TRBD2,TGTGCCAGCAGCTTAGGTAGCGGGGATCGTGAGCAGTTCTTC,CASSLGSGDREQFF
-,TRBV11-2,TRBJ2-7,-,TGTGCCAGCAGCTTAAAGACAGCTACTTCCTACGAGCAGTACTTC,CASSLKTATSYEQYF
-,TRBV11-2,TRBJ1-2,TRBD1,TGTGCCAGCAGCGTCGGGACAGGGGACTATGGCTACACCTTC,CASSVGTGDYGYTF
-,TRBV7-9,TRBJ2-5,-,TGTGCCAGCAGCTTGGATGAGAGGCAAGAGACCCAGTACTTC,CASSLDERQETQYF
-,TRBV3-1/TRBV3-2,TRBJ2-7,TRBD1,TGTGCCAGCAGCAAGACAGGGGCCAGCTCCTACGAGCAGTACTTC,CASSKTGASSYEQYF
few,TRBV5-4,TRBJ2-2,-,TGTGCCAGCAGTCAGGCGGGGTCCCGACGGGACGGGGAGCTGTTTTTT,CASSQAGSRRDGELFF
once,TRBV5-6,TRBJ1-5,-,TGTGCCAGCAGCTTGGACGGTAGCAATCAGCCCCAGCATTTT,CASSLDGSNQPQHF